This T cell receptor (beta chain) was identified in a study of cytomegalovirus exposure and HLA in healthy donors. Concerning this clone itself: Its specificity is unknown.

From germline, CDR1 is MGHRA and CDR2 YSYEKL. The CDR3 runs 13 residues. Trimming took 2 bases from V and 3 from J, leaving 7 bases between them. The PCR contained 60 Vbeta and 13 Jbeta primers. This table comes from immunoSEQ multiplex PCR, and its TCRdb copy is limited to in-frame clones, with some not included. Of over 150,000 clones listed, less than 85% were seen once; the top ten hold roughly 5.2%. Study results and caveats: Later analysis identified a missense DCLRE1C variant that was linked to TCR beta V- and J-gene trimming. For most TCR beta V segments, an earlier analysis put the productive rate at about 90% or about 30% of the time. Links to common viral pathogens appeared, in a later analysis, for several of the most significant clusters.

This receptor was obtained from a young man in good health and CMV-seronegative. This rearrangement joins TRBV4-1 to TRBJ2-5; no reliable D call. Sequencing was performed on PBMCs. CDR3 region: CASSQLGKETQYF. The CDR3 DNA reads TGCGCCAGCAGCCAACTAGGAAAAGAGACCCAGTACTTC.